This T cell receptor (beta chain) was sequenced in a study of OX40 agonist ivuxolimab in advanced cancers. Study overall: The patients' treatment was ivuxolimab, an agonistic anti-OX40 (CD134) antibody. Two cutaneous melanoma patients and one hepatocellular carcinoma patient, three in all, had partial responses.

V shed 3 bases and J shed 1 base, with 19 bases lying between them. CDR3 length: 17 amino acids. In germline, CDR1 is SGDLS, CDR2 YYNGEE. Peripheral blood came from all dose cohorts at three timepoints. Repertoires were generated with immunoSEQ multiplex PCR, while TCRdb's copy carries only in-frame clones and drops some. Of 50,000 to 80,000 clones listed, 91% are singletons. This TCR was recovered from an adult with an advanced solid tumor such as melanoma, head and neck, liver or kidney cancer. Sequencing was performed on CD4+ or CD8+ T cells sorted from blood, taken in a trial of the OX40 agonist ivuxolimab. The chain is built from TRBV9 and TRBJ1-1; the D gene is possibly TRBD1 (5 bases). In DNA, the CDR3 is TGTGCCAGCAGCGACCCGCTCGGGGGAGTAGGGAACACTGAAGCTTTCTTT. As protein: CASSDPLGGVGNTEAFF. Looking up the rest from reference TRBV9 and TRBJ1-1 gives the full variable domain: DSGVTQTPKHLITATGQRVTLRCSPRSGDLSVYWYQQSLDQGLQFLIQYYNGEERAKGNILERFSAQQFPDLHSELNLSSLELGDSALYFCASSDPLGGVGNTEAFFGQGTRLTVV.